These T cell receptor beta chains were read from a single sample in a study of tumor-infiltrating lymphocytes in oesophageal squamous cell carcinoma. MiXCR, applied by TCRdb to the PCR reads, yields one record per CDR3 protein. The repertoire holds 8,000 to 11,000 distinct CDR3 sequences, with over 55% as singletons. Sample: esophageal tumor tissue. These receptors came from a female donor with esophageal squamous cell carcinoma. Both conserved end residues are part of each CDR3. D genes are given only for firm matches. The size of a clone is reported for some rows only, either as once, few or many, or as a class for expanded clones.

>many|TRBJ2-5|TRBD1|TRBV7-2
TGTGCCAGCAGCGCCGCGGGACAGGGGTGGGAGACCCAGTACTTC
CASSAAGQGWETQYF
>few|TRBJ2-5|.|TRBV7-8
TGTGCCAGCAGCAGCAGGACAGCCCCCCGGGAGTACTTC
CASSSRTAPREYF
>few|TRBJ2-3|.|TRBV7-6
TGTGCCAGCAGCTTGGCCTTGAGTCCAGATACGCAGTATTTT
CASSLALSPDTQYF
>.|TRBJ2-1|TRBD2|TRBV7-9
TGTGCCAGCAGCTTATATGGACTAGCGGGACCCGAGGGAGGGAATGAGCAGTTCTTC
CASSLYGLAGPEGGNEQFF
>.|TRBJ2-3|.|TRBV7-3
TGTGCCAGCAGCTTAACTGAAACTAGCACAGATACGCAGTATTTT
CASSLTETSTDTQYF
>.|TRBJ2-2|.|TRBV7-4
TGTGCCAGCAGCTTAGATCAGACCGGGGAGCTGTTTTTT
CASSLDQTGELFF
>.|TRBJ2-7|TRBD1|TRBV10-3
TGTGCCATCAGTAAAGACAGGGGATCCTACGAGCAGTACTTC
CAISKDRGSYEQYF
>many|TRBJ1-6|.|TRBV28
TGTGCCAGCAGTCGCCGACACTATAATTCACCCCTCCACTTT
CASSRRHYNSPLHF
>.|TRBJ2-1|TRBD2|TRBV7-4
TGTGCCAGCAGCCCCCGGAAGCGGGGGGCCTACAATGAGCAGTTCTTC
CASSPRKRGAYNEQFF
>.|TRBJ2-1|.|TRBV7-3
TGTGCCAGCAGCTTAACGGATTTGGACCCAAATGAGCAGTTCTTC
CASSLTDLDPNEQFF
>.|TRBJ2-1|.|TRBV7-3
TGTGCCAGCAGCTTACGAAGGGGATACAATGAGCAGTTCTTC
CASSLRRGYNEQFF
>.|TRBJ2-4|.|TRBV7-6
TGTGCCAGCAGCTTATGCCAGACCCCCAAAAACATTCAGTACTTC
CASSLCQTPKNIQYF
>medium-sized|TRBJ2-7|TRBD2|TRBV2
TGTGCCAGCAGTGAAGCCGGACTAGCGGGCCTAACCTACGAGCAGTACTTC
CASSEAGLAGLTYEQYF
>many|TRBJ1-4|.|TRBV7-9
TGTGCCACCAATGCAGGGACTAATGAAAAACTGTTTTTT
CATNAGTNEKLFF
>.|TRBJ2-1|.|TRBV12-3/TRBV12-4
TGTGCCAGCAGTTTGTGGTTAAGGGAGCAGTTCTTC
CASSLWLREQFF
>.|TRBJ1-5|.|TRBV7-6
TGTGCCAGCAGCTTAGGAAGAGGGGGCAATCAGCCCCAGCATTTT
CASSLGRGGNQPQHF
>.|TRBJ2-3|.|TRBV4-2
TGTGCCAGCAGCCAAGGCAGCGGTAGCACAGATACGCAGTATTTT
CASSQGSGSTDTQYF